This passage covers 32 T cell receptor beta chains from one sample sequenced in a study of radiotherapy plus CTLA-4 blockade in lung cancer. The table came from immunoSEQ multiplex PCR; TCRdb's copy has only in-frame clones and leaves some out. This repertoire shows around 40,000 clones, about 77% found once; its top ten account for 9.8%. The sample in question was peripheral blood, obtained from a patient treated with radiotherapy plus ipilimumab. Receptors originate from a human donor with non-small cell lung cancer who had stable disease on radiotherapy plus ipilimumab.

V gene TRBV29-1 combines with J gene TRBJ1-2; D ambiguous. The CDR3 sequence is 15 residues long. V lost 6 bases to trimming and J lost 3 bases, with 20 bases between them. Germline V gene sequence: CDR1 SQVTM, CDR2 ANQGSEA. CDR3 sequence reads: CSVDHGRGGYYGYTF. The DNA for the CDR3 is TGCAGCGTAGACCACGGACGGGGAGGGTACTATGGCTACACCTTC.

This rearrangement joins TRBV7-2 to TRBJ1-2; the match to TRBD1 covers 7 bases. With 5 bases clipped from V and 0 bases from J, the junction kept 3 bases outside the gene matches. This CDR3 is 14 amino acids long. Germline loops: CDR1 SGHTA, CDR2 FQGNSA. CDR3 region: CASSLGTANYGYTF. The CDR3 bases are TGTGCCAGCAGCCTGGGGACAGCTAACTATGGCTACACCTTC.

The chain employs TRBV5-5 and TRBJ2-7; D ambiguous. V gave up 4 bases and J gave up 6 bases, with 14 bases separating them. Germline V gene sequence: CDR1 SGHKS, CDR2 YYEKEE (reference sequence). This CDR3 has 13 residues. CDR3 in DNA: TGTGCCAGCAGCCCGGGTATGTTCGCCGAGCAGTACTTC. The encoded protein is CASSPGMFAEQYF. The full variable domain, in which reference TRBV5-5 and TRBJ2-7 provide the parts outside the CDR3, is DAGVTQSPTHLIKTRGQQVTLRCSPISGHKSVSWYQQVLGQGPQFIFQYYEKEERGRGNFPDRFSARQFPNYSSELNVNALLLGDSALYLCASSPGMFAEQYFGPGTRLTVT.

The genes are TRBV6-6 and TRBJ1-6; the D is unclear. Germline-derived CDR1 and CDR2 are MNHNY and SVGAGI (reference sequence). Trimming left V 5 bases short and J 5 bases short, with 13 bases between. The CDR3 sequence is 15 residues long. The CDR3 nucleotides are TGTGCCAGCAGTCCCCCGGACGGGAATAATTCACCCCTCCACTTT. This encodes CASSPPDGNNSPLHF.

The chain links TRBV30 to TRBJ1-3; unclear D gene. CDR1 and CDR2 from the germline V gene are GTSNPN and SVGIG (reference sequence). The length of the CDR3 is 16 residues. The ends were cut back, 3 bases at V and 0 bases at J, with 15 bases in the middle. CDR3 amino acids: CAWSPGRSSSGNTIYF. CDR3 in DNA: TGTGCCTGGAGCCCGGGAAGATCAAGCTCTGGAAACACCATATATTTT.

The sample holds a few counts of this clone. The J gene is TRBJ1-6, the V gene TRBV6-5; perhaps TRBD1 as D (6 bases). The CDR3 covers 15 residues. V lost 6 bases and J lost 5, with 14 bases in between. The germline V gene has CDR1 MNHEY and CDR2 SVGAGI. The CDR3 DNA follows: TGTGCCAGCAGAGGGGGGGCACGGAATAATTCACCCCTCCACTTT. It codes for CASRGGARNNSPLHF.

The chain has TRBV11-2 and TRBJ1-5; possible D gene TRBD1, 6 bases. Deletions cut 5 bases from V and 0 bases from J, with 11 bases between. The CDR3 is 15 residues long. CDR1 SGHAT and CDR2 FQNNGV come from the germline V gene. The CDR3 DNA reads as TGTGCCAGCAGCCCTGGGACACGTAGCAATCAGCCCCAGCATTTT. Protein product: CASSPGTRSNQPQHF.

The gene calls are TRBV7-8 and TRBJ1-4; tentative D call: TRBD1 (5 bases). CDR1 is SGHVS, CDR2 FQNEAQ, per germline. The CDR3 contains 16 residues. Trimming cost V 1 base and J 8 bases, with 17 bases left between them. Here the CDR3 DNA reads TGTGCCAGCAGCTTAGATGGCGGGACTAGGGGCGAAAAACTGTTTTTT. Translating it yields CASSLDGGTRGEKLFF.

The rearrangement links TRBV5-5 to TRBJ2-5, with 8 bases that match TRBD2. From germline, CDR1 is SGHKS and CDR2 YYEKEE (reference sequence). The J segment lost 1 base and the V segment lost 4 bases, leaving 9 bases of the junction unmatched. The CDR3 has 16 amino acids. The CDR3 here is CASSAGGRGGQETQYF. CDR3 sequence (DNA): TGTGCCAGCAGCGCGGGGGGTAGGGGCGGCCAAGAGACCCAGTACTTC. Full variable domain (rest looked up from reference TRBV5-5 and TRBJ2-5): DAGVTQSPTHLIKTRGQQVTLRCSPISGHKSVSWYQQVLGQGPQFIFQYYEKEERGRGNFPDRFSARQFPNYSSELNVNALLLGDSALYLCASSAGGRGGQETQYFGPGTRLLVL.

This clone has at least ten counts. The gene calls are TRBV2 and TRBJ2-6, with D possibly TRBD1 on 5 matching bases. Germline lookup yields CDR1 SNHLY and CDR2 FYNNEI. The CDR3 contains 17 residues. V lost 1 base and J lost 0, with 10 bases in between. The CDR3 reads CASSEGGHSSGANVLTF. CDR3 nucleotide sequence: TGTGCCAGCAGTGAAGGTGGACATTCCTCTGGGGCCAACGTCCTGACTTTC.

The chain has TRBV7-3 and TRBJ2-1; D may be TRBD2 (5 bases). Germline CDR1 SGHTA, CDR2 FQGTGA. V was shortened by 2 bases and J by 5 bases, with 10 bases between the two germline ends. CDR3 length: 14 amino acids. CDR3 bases: TGTGCCAGCAGCTTACCGGGGAATCACAATGAGCAGTTCTTC. This translates into CASSLPGNHNEQFF. Together with reference TRBV7-3 and TRBJ2-1, the CDR3 gives the full variable domain: GAGVSQTPSNKVTEKGKYVELRCDPISGHTALYWYRQSLGQGPEFLIYFQGTGAADDSGLPNDRFFAVRPEGSVSTLKIQRTERGDSAVYLCASSLPGNHNEQFFGPGTRLTVL.

Here the CDR3 DNA reads TGTGCCAGCAGCTTAGATAAGAGTAACACTGAAGCTTTCTTT. Translated: CASSLDKSNTEAFF. This chain links TRBV7-8 with TRBJ1-1; D gene ambiguous. The V gene lost 1 base and the J gene lost 2 bases, with 8 bases spanning the gap. This CDR3 contains 14 residues. Germline assignment: CDR1 SGHVS and CDR2 FQNEAQ.

V is TRBV5-4 and J is TRBJ2-5; a weak D match, TRBD2 (6 bases). The length of the CDR3 is 15 residues. Per germline, CDR1 SGHNT and CDR2 YYREEE (reference sequence). Trimming pared 1 base from V and 5 bases from J, leaving 15 bases between. The CDR3 here is CASSLRRGGGETQYF. The CDR3 DNA reads as TGTGCCAGCAGCTTGCGGCGGGGTGGAGGGGAGACCCAGTACTTC. Based on the CDR3 plus reference TRBV5-4 and TRBJ2-5, the full variable domain is ETGVTQSPTHLIKTRGQQVTLRCSSQSGHNTVSWYQQALGQGPQFIFQYYREEENGRGNFPPRFSGLQFPNYSSELNVNALELDDSALYLCASSLRRGGGETQYFGPGTRLLVL.

V and J are TRBV4-1 and TRBJ2-5; a weak D match, TRBD2 (7 bases). There are 16 residues in the CDR3. Trimming stripped 4 bases from V and 4 bases from J, with 19 bases between. Germline values: CDR1 MGHRA, CDR2 YSYEKL. DNA for the CDR3: TGCGCCAGCAGCCCAGGGGAGGGTCGGTTTGCAGAGACCCAGTACTTC. This translates into CASSPGEGRFAETQYF.

The CDR3 reads CASSLGAGRLNYGYTF. DNA of the CDR3: TGCGCCAGCAGCTTGGGTGCCGGAAGACTTAACTATGGCTACACCTTC. The chain recombines TRBV5-1 with TRBJ1-2; D remains unclear. The CDR3 loop spans 16 amino acids. V lost 0 bases, J lost 1 base, and 13 bases lay in between. CDR1 is SGHRS, CDR2 YFSETQ, per germline.

J is TRBJ2-5 and V is TRBV5-1, with TRBD1 matching over 8 bases. The CDR3 has 16 amino acids. V gave up 4 bases and J gave up 5 bases; unmatched junction bases: 13. CDR1 is SGHRS and CDR2 is YFSETQ in the germline V gene. For the CDR3, the DNA is TGCGCCAGCAGCACGGGGACAGGTAAAGGGAAGGAGACCCAGTACTTC. Amino acid sequence: CASSTGTGKGKETQYF.

This clone was counted only a few times. The rearrangement uses TRBV7-9 and TRBJ2-7; D is possibly TRBD1 (7 bases). The CDR3 contains 17 residues. Germline assignment: CDR1 SEHNR and CDR2 FQNEAQ (reference sequence). The V end lost 1 base, the J end lost 3 bases, and 19 bases lay between the germline ends. CDR3 bases: TGTGCCAGCAGCTTAGGGAGGGGACAGTCCGTTCGCTACGAGCAGTACTTC. As protein: CASSLGRGQSVRYEQYF.

This clone has only a few counts. The chain couples TRBV5-6 to TRBJ1-6, with D possibly TRBD1 on 6 matching bases. Trimming cost V 1 base and J 10 bases, with 9 bases left between them. Germline V gene sequence: CDR1 SGHDT, CDR2 YYEEEE. The CDR3 is 13 amino acids. As DNA, the CDR3 is TGTGCCAGCAGCTTGCGAACAGGGTCACCCCTCCACTTT. Amino acids: CASSLRTGSPLHF.

Remarks on this clone: A read error may account for a junction end that differs from germline. V is TRBV5-3 and J is TRBJ1-1; 7 bases are shared with TRBD1. TRBV5-3 carries the ORF label, with uncertain function. The CDR3 totals 14 residues. The CDR3 nucleotides read TGTGCCAGCAGCTCGACAGGGTTCGGCACTGAAGCTTTCTTT. Translated, it gives CASSSTGFGTEAFF.

This rearrangement joins TRBV15 to TRBJ1-2; D is ambiguous. CDR3 length equals 17 residues. Germline loops: CDR1 LNHNV, CDR2 YYDKDF (reference sequence). Trimming cost V 0 bases and J 1 base, with 15 bases left between them. This CDR3 is CATSREPAGLINYGYTF. CDR3 coding DNA: TGTGCCACCAGCAGAGAGCCGGCAGGACTGATTAACTATGGCTACACCTTC.

The chain carries TRBV2 and TRBJ1-5; the D gene is possibly TRBD1 (6 bases). The V end lost 5 bases, the J end lost 4 bases, and 15 bases lay between the germline ends. Germline V CDR1 and CDR2: SNHLY, FYNNEI. CDR3 length equals 15 residues. CDR3 sequence (DNA): TGTGCCAGCAGTATCAATGGACAGATAAATCAGCCCCAGCATTTT. Its translation is CASSINGQINQPQHF.

This sequence joins TRBV29-1 and TRBJ2-1; 10 bases align to TRBD2. After removal of 5 bases from V and 2 bases from J, the junction contained 3 bases not matched to a gene. CDR3 length: 14 residues. CDR1 is SQVTM and CDR2 is ANQGSEA in the germline V gene. CDR3 residues: CSVQAGGPYNEQFF. The CDR3 nucleotides are TGCAGCGTTCAAGCGGGGGGGCCCTACAATGAGCAGTTCTTC.

The genes are TRBV18 and TRBJ1-1; no clear D gene. Trimming took 1 base from V and 1 from J, leaving 4 bases between them. Germline values: CDR1 KGHSH, CDR2 LQKENI. The CDR3 is 13 residues long. In nucleotides, the CDR3 is TGTGCCAGCTCACCACGACAGAACACTGAAGCTTTCTTT. Translating gives CASSPRQNTEAFF. The variable domain in full, with the rest retrieved from reference TRBV18 and TRBJ1-1, is NAGVMQNPRHLVRRRGQEARLRCSPMKGHSHVYWYRQLPEEGLKFMVYLQKENIIDESGMPKERFSAEFPKEGPSILRIQQVVRGDSAAYFCASSPRQNTEAFFGQGTRLTVV.

The chain joins TRBV19 to TRBJ2-3; D is perhaps TRBD2 (5 bases). Trimming took 7 bases from V and 0 from J, leaving 11 bases between them. Germline CDR1 is LNHDA and CDR2 is SQIVND (reference sequence). The CDR3 is made up of 14 amino acids. CDR3 region: CASMVDSSTDTQYF. The CDR3 DNA sequence: TGTGCCAGTATGGTGGACTCCAGCACAGATACGCAGTATTTT.

Many counts were recorded for this clone. This chain uses TRBV6-1 with TRBJ2-7; 12 bases line up with TRBD1. The length of the CDR3 is 15 residues. V shed 7 bases and J 5 bases; nucleotides not matched to a gene: 9. In germline, CDR1 is MNHNS, CDR2 SASEGT. The CDR3 here is CASTPPGQGAHEQYF. CDR3 nucleotides: TGTGCCAGCACCCCCCCGGGACAGGGGGCTCACGAGCAGTACTTC.

This chain uses TRBV29-1 with TRBJ1-2; the D gene is possibly TRBD1 (6 bases). Germline CDR1 reads SQVTM; CDR2 reads ANQGSEA. Trimming stripped 7 bases from V and 4 bases from J, with 16 bases between. The CDR3 is made up of 13 amino acids. CDR3 bases: TGCAGCGCGTCGCGAGGGGGAACCTATGGCTACACCTTC. Amino acids: CSASRGGTYGYTF.

The V and J genes are TRBV13 and TRBJ2-3; 12 bases line up with TRBD2. V was clipped by 4 bases and J by 2 bases; unmatched bases: 10. Germline lookup yields CDR1 PRHDT and CDR2 FYEKMQ (reference sequence). The CDR3 contains 18 residues. Here the CDR3 DNA reads TGTGCCAGCAGCTCCCGAGCCCCTAGCGGGGGGGTCACAGATACGCAGTATTTT. The encoded protein is CASSSRAPSGGVTDTQYF.

This clone appeared a few times. V usage is TRBV6-1 and J usage is TRBJ2-3; TRBD1 aligns across 8 bases. V dropped 6 bases and J dropped 0; count of bases not matched to a gene: 5. Germline V gene lookup returns CDR1 MNHNS and CDR2 SASEGT. The CDR3 sequence is 15 residues long. The DNA for the CDR3 is TGTGCCAGCAGCTACAGGGGGGCCAGCACAGATACGCAGTATTTT. It yields the protein CASSYRGASTDTQYF.

The chain joins TRBV11-3 to TRBJ2-1; 9 bases are a match to TRBD2. V lost 2 bases, J lost 6 bases, and 8 bases stayed unmatched. The germline CDR1 and CDR2 sequences are SGHNT and YENEEA. The CDR3 consists of 16 residues. This CDR3 is CASSLQGGGGLNEQFF. CDR3 in DNA: TGTGCCAGCAGCTTACAGGGCGGGGGGGGCCTCAATGAGCAGTTCTTC.

The chain is built from TRBV4-1 and TRBJ2-5, with TRBD1 matching 12 bases. CDR3 length: 17 residues. From germline, CDR1 is MGHRA and CDR2 YSYEKL. The ends lost 3 bases at V and 7 bases at J; junction bases unmatched: 12. CDR3 coding DNA: TGCGCCAGCAGCCAGGGGGGACAGGGGGCCCGTCTGGGGACCCAGTACTTC. Translation gives CASSQGGQGARLGTQYF.

The chain couples TRBV18 to TRBJ1-4; TRBD1 aligns across 8 bases. The J segment lost 0 bases and the V segment lost 3 bases, leaving 3 bases of the junction unmatched. This CDR3 is built from 16 residues. CDR1 and CDR2 from the germline V gene are KGHSH and LQKENI. The CDR3 reads CASSPTGEATNEKLFF. CDR3 in DNA: TGTGCCAGCTCACCGACAGGGGAGGCAACTAATGAAAAACTGTTTTTT.

This rearrangement joins TRBV7-3 to TRBJ2-2; TRBD1 matches 9 bases. This CDR3 spans 17 amino acids. Germline loops: CDR1 SGHTA, CDR2 FQGTGA. The trim removed 5 bases at V and 5 bases at J, leaving 12 bases unmatched. The CDR3 bases are TGTGCCAGCAGCCAAACGTCCGGGACAGGGTTGACCGGGGAGCTGTTTTTT. Its translation is CASSQTSGTGLTGELFF. Variable domain in full (rest from reference TRBV7-3 and TRBJ2-2): GAGVSQTPSNKVTEKGKYVELRCDPISGHTALYWYRQSLGQGPEFLIYFQGTGAADDSGLPNDRFFAVRPEGSVSTLKIQRTERGDSAVYLCASSQTSGTGLTGELFFGEGSRLTVL.